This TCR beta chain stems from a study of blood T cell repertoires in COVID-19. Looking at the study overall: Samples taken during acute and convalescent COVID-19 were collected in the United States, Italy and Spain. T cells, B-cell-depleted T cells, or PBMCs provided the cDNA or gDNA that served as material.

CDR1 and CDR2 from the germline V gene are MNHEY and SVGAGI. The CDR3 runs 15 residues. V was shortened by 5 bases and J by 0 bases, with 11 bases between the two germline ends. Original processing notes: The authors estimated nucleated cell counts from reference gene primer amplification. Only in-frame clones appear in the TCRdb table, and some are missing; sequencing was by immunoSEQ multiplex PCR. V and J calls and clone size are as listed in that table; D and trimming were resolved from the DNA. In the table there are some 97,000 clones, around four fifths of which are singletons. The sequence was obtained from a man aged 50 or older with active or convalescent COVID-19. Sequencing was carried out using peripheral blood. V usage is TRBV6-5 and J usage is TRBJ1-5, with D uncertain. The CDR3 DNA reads TGTGCCAGCAGTCCGGGAGATAATAGCAATCAGCCCCAGCATTTT. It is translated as CASSPGDNSNQPQHF.